Sequencing of this TCR beta chain was carried out in a study of control samples from healthy donors and cancer patients (dated by TCRdb to 2019 to 2021). The method behind the library was the immunoSEQ multiplex PCR assay. In its TCRdb copy, this immuneACCESS table keeps in-frame sequences only and misses some clones. Where compared with another copy, unresolved V genes explain less than half of these, and the others have no known cause. For this sample there are over 100,000 clones; 70% to 90% appear just once. Together, the top ten hold around 3.3% of the sample. CDR1 and CDR2 were assigned from the germline V gene as SGDLS and YYNGEE. The CDR3 covers 15 residues, taking in both the cysteine and the phenylalanine. Left in the record is the CDR3 DNA by itself, 45 bases read in frame from the first base. V and J lose 0 bases and 5 bases, and a span of 14 bases separates them. Note on this clone: Its cognate antigen has yet to be identified. No much larger clone is present one base from it, and per-base qualities are unavailable.

The sequence links TRBV9 to TRBJ2-5; the best D guess is TRBD2, with 6 bases matching. Source material: blood. The source is a man aged 40-49 years in good health. DNA sequence: TGTGCCAGCAGCGTAGCTACGGGACTGAGGGAGACCCAGTACTTC. Its protein reads: CASSVATGLRETQYF.